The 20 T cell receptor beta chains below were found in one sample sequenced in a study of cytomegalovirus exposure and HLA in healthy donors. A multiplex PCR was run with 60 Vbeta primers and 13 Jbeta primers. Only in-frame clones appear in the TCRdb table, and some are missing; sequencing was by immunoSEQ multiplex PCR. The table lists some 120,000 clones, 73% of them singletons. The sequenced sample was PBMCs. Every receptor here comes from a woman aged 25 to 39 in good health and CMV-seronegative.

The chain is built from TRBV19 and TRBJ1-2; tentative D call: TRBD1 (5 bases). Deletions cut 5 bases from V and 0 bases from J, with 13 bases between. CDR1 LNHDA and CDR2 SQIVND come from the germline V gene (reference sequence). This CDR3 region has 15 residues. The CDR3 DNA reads TGTGCCAGTAGTCTCGGACACGCTGCTAACTATGGCTACACCTTC. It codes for CASSLGHAANYGYTF.

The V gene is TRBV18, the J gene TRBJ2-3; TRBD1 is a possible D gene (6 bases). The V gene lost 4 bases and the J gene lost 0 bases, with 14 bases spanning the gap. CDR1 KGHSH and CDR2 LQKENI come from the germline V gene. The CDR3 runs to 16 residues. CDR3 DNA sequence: TGTGCCAGCTCACTACAGGGCGGATCTAGCACAGATACGCAGTATTTT. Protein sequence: CASSLQGGSSTDTQYF.

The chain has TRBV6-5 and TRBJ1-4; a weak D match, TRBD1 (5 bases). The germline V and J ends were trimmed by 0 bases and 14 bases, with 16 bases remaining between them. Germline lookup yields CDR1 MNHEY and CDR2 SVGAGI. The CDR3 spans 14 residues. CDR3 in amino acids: CASSYSSSYRTLFF. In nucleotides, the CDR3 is TGTGCCAGCAGTTACTCGAGTTCCTACAGGACCCTGTTTTTT.

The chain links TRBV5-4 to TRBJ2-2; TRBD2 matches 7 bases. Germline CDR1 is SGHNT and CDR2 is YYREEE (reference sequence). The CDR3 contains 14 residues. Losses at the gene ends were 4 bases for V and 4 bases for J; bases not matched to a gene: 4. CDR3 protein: CASSSGTTTGELFF. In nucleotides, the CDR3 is TGTGCCAGCAGCAGTGGGACTACCACCGGGGAGCTGTTTTTT.

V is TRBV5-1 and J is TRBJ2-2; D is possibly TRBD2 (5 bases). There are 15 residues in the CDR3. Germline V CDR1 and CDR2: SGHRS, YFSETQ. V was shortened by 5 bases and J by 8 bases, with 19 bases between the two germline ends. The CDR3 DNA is TGCGCCAGCAGATCGGGAAAGGCTCCCGAGGGGGAGCTGTTTTTT. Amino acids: CASRSGKAPEGELFF.

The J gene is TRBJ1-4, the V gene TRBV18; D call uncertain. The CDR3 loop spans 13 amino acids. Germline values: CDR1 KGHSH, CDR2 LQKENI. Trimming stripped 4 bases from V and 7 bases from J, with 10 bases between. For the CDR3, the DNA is TGTGCCAGCTCACGGGCCCCGATTGAAAAACTGTTTTTT. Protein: CASSRAPIEKLFF.

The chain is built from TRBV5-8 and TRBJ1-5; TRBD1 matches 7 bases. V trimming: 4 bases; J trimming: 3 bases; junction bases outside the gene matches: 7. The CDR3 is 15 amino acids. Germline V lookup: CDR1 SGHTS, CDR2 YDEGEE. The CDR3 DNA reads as TGTGCCAGCAGCCCGACAGGGAATGCCAATCAGCCCCAGCATTTT. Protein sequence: CASSPTGNANQPQHF.

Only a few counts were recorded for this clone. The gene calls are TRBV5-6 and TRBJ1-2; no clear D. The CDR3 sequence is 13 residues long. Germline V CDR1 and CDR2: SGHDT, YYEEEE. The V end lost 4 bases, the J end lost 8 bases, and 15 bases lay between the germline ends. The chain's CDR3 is CASSIPGILGYTF. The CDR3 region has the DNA TGTGCCAGCAGCATTCCCGGGATCTTAGGCTACACCTTC. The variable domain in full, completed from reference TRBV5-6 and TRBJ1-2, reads DAGVTQSPTHLIKTRGQQVTLRCSPKSGHDTVSWYQQALGQGPQFIFQYYEEEERQRGNFPDRFSGHQFPNYSSELNVNALLLGDSALYLCASSIPGILGYTFGSGTRLTVV.

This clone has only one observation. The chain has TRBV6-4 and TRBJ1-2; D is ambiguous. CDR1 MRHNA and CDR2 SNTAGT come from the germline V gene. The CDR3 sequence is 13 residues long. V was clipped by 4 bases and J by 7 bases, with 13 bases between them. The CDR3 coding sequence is TGTGCCAGCAGTGTACAACCGGAGGGTGGCTACACCTTC. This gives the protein CASSVQPEGGYTF.

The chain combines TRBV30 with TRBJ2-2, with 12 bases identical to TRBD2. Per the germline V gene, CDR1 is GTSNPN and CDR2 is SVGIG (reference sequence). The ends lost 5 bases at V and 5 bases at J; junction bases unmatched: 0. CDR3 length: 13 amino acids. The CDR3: CAWGTSGTGELFF. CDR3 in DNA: TGTGCCTGGGGGACTAGCGGGACCGGGGAGCTGTTTTTT.

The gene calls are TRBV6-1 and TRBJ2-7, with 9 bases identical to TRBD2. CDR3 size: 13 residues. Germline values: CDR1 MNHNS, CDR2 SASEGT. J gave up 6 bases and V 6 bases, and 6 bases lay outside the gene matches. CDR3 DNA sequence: TGTGCCAGCAGGTTAGCGGGAGCTCCCGAGCAGTACTTC. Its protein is CASRLAGAPEQYF.

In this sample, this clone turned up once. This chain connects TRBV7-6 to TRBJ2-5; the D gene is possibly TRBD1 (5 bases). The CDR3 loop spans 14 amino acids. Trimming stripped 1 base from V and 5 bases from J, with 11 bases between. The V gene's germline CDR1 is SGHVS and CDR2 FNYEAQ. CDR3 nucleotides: TGTGCCAGCAGCTTAGGGGGCGCCTGGGAGACCCAGTACTTC. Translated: CASSLGGAWETQYF.

This CDR3 is CASLRSGRQGEETQYF. For the CDR3, the DNA is TGTGCCAGCCTTAGGTCAGGTCGACAGGGGGAAGAGACCCAGTACTTC. The chain employs TRBV6-6 and TRBJ2-5, with 9 bases identical to TRBD1. CDR1 is MNHNY and CDR2 is SVGAGI in the germline V gene (reference sequence). This CDR3 spans 16 amino acids. V gave up 8 bases and J gave up 3 bases; unmatched junction bases: 13.

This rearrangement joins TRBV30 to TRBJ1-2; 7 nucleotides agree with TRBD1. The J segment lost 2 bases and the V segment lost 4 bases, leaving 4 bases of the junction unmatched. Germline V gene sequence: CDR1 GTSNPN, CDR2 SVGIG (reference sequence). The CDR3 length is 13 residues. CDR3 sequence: CAWKGAENYGYTF. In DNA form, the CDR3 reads TGTGCCTGGAAGGGGGCTGAGAACTATGGCTACACCTTC. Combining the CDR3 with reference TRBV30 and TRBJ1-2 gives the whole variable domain SQTIHQWPATLVQPVGSPLSLECTVEGTSNPNLYWYRQAAGRGLQLLFYSVGIGQISSEVPQNLSASRPQDRQFILSSKKLLLSDSGFYLCAWKGAENYGYTFGSGTRLTVV.

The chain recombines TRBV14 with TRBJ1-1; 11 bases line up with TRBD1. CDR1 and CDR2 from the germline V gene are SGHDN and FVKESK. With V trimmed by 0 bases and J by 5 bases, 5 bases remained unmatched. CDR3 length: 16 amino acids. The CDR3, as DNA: TGTGCCAGCAGCCAAGATTTGGGACAGGGGGGTACTGAAGCTTTCTTT. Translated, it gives CASSQDLGQGGTEAFF.

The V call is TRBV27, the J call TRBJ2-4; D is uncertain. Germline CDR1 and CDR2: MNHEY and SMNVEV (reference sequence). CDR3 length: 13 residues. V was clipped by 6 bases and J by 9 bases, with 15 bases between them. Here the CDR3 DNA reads TGTGCCAGCAGCGCCGAGGTAGCAACCATTCAGTACTTC. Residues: CASSAEVATIQYF.

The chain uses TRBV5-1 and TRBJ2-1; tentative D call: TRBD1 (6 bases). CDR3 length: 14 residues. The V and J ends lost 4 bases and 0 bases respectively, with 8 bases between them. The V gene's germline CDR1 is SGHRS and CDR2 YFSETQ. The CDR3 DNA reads TGCGCCAGCAGCAAGGGACACTCCTACAATGAGCAGTTCTTC. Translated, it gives CASSKGHSYNEQFF.

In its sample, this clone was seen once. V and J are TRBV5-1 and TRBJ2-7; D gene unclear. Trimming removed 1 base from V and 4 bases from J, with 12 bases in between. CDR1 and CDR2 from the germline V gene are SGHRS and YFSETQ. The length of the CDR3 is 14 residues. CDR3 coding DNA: TGCGCCAGCAGCTTGTATCCGGGTGAGTACGAGCAGTACTTC. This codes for CASSLYPGEYEQYF.

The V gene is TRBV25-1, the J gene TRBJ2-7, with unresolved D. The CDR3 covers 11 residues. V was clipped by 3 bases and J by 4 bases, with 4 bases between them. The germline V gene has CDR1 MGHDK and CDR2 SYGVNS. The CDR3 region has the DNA TGTGCCAGCAGTGACCTTTACGAGCAGTACTTC. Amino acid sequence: CASSDLYEQYF.

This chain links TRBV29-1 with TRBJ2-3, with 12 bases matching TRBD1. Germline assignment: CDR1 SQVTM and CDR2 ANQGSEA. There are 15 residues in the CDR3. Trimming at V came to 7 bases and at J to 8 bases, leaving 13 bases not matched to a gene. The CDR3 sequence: CSETLRDRGRVTQYF. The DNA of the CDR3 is TGCAGCGAAACGCTCCGGGACAGGGGGCGCGTTACGCAGTATTTT.